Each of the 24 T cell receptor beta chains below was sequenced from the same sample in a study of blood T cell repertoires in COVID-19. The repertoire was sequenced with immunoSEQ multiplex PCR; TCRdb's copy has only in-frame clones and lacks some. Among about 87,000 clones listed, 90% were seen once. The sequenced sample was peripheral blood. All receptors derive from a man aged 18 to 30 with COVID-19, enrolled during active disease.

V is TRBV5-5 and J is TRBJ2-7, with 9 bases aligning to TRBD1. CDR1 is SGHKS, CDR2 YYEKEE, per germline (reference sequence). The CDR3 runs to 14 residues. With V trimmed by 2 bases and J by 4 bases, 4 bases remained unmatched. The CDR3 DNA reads TGTGCCAGCAGCTTAGGGACAGGGAGGTACGAGCAGTACTTC. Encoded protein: CASSLGTGRYEQYF.

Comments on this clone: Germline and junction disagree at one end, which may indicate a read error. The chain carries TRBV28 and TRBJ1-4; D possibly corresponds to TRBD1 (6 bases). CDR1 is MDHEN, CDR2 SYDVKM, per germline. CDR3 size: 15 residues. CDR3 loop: CASSSPQGVDEKLLF. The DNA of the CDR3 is TGTGCCAGCAGTTCCCCACAGGGCGTCGATGAAAAACTGCTTTTT.

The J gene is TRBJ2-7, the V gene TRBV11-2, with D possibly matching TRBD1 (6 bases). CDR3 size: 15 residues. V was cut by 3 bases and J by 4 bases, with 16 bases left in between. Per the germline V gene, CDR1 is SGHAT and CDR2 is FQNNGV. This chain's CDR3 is CASSFSAAGAYEQYF. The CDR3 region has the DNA TGTGCCAGCAGCTTCAGCGCGGCAGGGGCGTACGAGCAGTACTTC.

CDR3 protein: CASSPGLAEHEQFF. The CDR3 nucleotides are TGTGCCAGCAGTCCGGGACTAGCGGAGCATGAGCAGTTCTTC. The chain links TRBV28 to TRBJ2-1; 11 nucleotides match TRBD2. Germline lookup yields CDR1 MDHEN and CDR2 SYDVKM. The CDR3 runs 14 residues. Unmatched junction bases numbered 5, after V lost 5 bases and J lost 8 bases.

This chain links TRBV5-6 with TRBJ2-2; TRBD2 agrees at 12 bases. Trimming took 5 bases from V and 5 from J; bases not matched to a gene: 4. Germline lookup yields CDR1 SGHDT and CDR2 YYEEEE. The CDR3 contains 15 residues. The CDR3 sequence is CASSFGTSGTGELFF. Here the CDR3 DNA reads TGTGCCAGCAGTTTCGGGACTAGCGGGACCGGGGAGCTGTTTTTT.

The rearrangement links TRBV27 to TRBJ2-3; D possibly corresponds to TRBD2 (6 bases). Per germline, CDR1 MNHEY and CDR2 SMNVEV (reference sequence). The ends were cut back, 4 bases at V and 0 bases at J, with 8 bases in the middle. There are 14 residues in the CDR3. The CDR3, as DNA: TGTGCCAGCAGTTCTAGCGATAGCACAGATACGCAGTATTTT. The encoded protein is CASSSSDSTDTQYF.

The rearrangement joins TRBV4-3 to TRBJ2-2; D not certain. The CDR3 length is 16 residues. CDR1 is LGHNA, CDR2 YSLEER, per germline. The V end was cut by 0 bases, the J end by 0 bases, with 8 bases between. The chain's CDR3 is CASSQDRGANTGELFF. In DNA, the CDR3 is TGCGCCAGCAGCCAAGATCGCGGAGCGAACACCGGGGAGCTGTTTTTT.

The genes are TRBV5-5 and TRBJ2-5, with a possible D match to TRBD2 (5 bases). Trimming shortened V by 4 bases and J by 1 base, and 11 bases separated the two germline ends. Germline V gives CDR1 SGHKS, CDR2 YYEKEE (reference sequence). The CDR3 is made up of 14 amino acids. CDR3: CASSPTGLQETQYF. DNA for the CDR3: TGTGCCAGCAGCCCGACTGGACTCCAAGAGACCCAGTACTTC.

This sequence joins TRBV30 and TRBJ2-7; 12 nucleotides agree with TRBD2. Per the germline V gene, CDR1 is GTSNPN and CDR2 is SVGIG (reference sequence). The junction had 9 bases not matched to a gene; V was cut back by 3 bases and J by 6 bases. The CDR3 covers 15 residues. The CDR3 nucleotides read TGTGCCTGGAGACGACTAGCGGGAGACATAGGCGAGCAGTACTTC. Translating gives CAWRRLAGDIGEQYF.

The chain's CDR3 is CATSDPTGDSYNEQFF. For the CDR3, the DNA is TGTGCCACCAGTGATCCTACGGGGGACTCCTACAATGAGCAGTTCTTC. V is TRBV24-1 and J is TRBJ2-1, with D possibly matching TRBD2 (6 bases). Germline V gives CDR1 KGHDR, CDR2 SFDVKD. This CDR3 comprises 16 residues. Between the trimmed V and J ends, which lost 3 bases and 0 bases, there was a span of 11 bases.

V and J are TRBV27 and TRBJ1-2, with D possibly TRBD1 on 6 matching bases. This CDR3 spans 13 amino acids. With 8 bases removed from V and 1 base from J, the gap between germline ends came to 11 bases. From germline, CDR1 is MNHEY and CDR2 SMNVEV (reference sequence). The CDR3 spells CASADSDNYGYTF. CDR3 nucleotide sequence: TGTGCCAGCGCGGACAGCGATAACTATGGCTACACCTTC.

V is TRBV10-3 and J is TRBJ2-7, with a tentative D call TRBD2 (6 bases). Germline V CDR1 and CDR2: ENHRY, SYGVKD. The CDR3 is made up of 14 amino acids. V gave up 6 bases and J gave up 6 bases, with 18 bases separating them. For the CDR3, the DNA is TGTGCCATCAGCGGGGGAGACAGCCCTTCCGAGCAGTACTTC. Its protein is CAISGGDSPSEQYF.

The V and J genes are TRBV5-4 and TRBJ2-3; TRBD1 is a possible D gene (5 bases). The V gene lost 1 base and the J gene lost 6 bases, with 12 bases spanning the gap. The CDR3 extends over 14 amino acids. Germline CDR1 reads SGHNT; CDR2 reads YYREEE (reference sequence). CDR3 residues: CASSLWQGTDTQYF. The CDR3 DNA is TGTGCCAGCAGCTTGTGGCAGGGTACCGATACGCAGTATTTT.

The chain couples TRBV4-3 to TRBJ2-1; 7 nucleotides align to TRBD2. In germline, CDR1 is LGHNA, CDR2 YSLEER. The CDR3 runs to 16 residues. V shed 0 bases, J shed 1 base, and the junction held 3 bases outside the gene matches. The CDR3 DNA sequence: TGCGCCAGCAGCCAAGAACTAGCGAGATCCTACAATGAGCAGTTCTTC. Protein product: CASSQELARSYNEQFF.

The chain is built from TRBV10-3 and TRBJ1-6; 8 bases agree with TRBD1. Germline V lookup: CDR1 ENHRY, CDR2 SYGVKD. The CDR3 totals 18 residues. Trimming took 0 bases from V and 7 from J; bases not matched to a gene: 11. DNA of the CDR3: TGTGCCATCAGTGAGTCGCTGCAGGGGGCGGTGGGAAATTCACCCCTCCACTTT. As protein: CAISESLQGAVGNSPLHF.

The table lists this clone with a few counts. CDR3 coding DNA: TGTGCCACCAGCGGAACTTTAGCGGGAGGGCCCGTGTACTTC. Residues: CATSGTLAGGPVYF. The rearrangement uses TRBV15 and TRBJ2-7, with TRBD2 matching over 11 bases. The J segment lost 12 bases and the V segment lost 5 bases, leaving 12 bases of the junction unmatched. Germline values: CDR1 LNHNV, CDR2 YYDKDF (reference sequence). The CDR3 sequence is 14 residues long.

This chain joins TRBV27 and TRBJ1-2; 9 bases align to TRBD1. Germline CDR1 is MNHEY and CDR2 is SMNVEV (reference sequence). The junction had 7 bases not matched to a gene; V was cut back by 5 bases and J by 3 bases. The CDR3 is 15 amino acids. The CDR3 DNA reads TGTGCCAGCAGTCATGGGGACAGGGAGGACTATGGCTACACCTTC. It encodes CASSHGDREDYGYTF.

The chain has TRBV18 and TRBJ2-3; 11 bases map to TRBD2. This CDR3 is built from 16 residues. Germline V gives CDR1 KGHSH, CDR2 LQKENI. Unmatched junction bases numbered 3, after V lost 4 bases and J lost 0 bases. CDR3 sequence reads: CASSQRTSGSTDTQYF. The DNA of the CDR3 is TGTGCCAGCTCACAACGGACTAGCGGGAGCACAGATACGCAGTATTTT.

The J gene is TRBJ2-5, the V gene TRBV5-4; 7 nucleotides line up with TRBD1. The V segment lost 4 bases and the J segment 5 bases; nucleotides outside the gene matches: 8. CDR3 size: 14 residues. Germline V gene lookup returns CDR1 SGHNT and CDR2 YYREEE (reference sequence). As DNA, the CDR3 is TGTGCCAGCAGCCCGACAGGGTACGGGGAGACCCAGTACTTC. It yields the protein CASSPTGYGETQYF.

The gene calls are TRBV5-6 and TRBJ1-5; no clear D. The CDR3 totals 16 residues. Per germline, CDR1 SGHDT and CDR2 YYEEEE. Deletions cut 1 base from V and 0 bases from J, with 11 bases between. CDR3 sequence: CASSLRGVSSNQPQHF. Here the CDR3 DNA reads TGTGCCAGCAGCTTGAGAGGTGTGAGTAGCAATCAGCCCCAGCATTTT.

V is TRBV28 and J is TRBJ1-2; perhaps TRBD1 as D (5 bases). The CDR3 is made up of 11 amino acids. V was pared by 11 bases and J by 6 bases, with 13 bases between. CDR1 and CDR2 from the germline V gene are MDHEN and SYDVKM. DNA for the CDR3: TGTGCCGTCGGCAGGGATGATGGCTACACCTTC. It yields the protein CAVGRDDGYTF.

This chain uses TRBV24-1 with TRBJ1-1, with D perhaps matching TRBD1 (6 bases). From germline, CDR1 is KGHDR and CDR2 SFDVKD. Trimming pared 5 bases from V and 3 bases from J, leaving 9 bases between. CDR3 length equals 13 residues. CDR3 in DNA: TGTGCCACCAGTGGGCCAGGGGACACTGAAGCTTTCTTT. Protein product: CATSGPGDTEAFF.

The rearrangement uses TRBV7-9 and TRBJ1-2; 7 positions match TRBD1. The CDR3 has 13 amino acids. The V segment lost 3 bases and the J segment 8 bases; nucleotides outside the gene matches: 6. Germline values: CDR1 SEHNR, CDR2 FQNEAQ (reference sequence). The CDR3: CASSFDRALGYTF. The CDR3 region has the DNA TGTGCCAGCAGCTTTGACAGGGCCCTGGGCTACACCTTC.

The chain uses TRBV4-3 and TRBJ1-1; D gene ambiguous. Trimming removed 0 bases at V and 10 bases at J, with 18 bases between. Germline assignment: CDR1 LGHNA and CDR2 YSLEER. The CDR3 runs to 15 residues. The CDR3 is CASSQDFFAATRAFF. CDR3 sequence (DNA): TGCGCCAGCAGCCAAGATTTTTTTGCGGCGACGCGAGCTTTCTTT.